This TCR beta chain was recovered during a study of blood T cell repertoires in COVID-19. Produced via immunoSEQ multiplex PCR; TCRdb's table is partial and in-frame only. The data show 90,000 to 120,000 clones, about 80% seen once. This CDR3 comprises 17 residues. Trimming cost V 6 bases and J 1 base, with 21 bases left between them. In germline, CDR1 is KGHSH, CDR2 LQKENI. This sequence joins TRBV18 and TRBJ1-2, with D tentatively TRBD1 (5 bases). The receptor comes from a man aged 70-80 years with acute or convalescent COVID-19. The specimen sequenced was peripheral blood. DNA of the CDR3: TGTGCCAGCTCCCCCCGGGGAGGGGACCTTGATAACTATGGCTACACCTTC. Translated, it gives CASSPRGGDLDNYGYTF.